These 10 T cell receptor beta chains were sequenced from one sample in a study of response to subunit inactivated influenza vaccine. In TCRdb, the RT-PCR reads were re-called with MiXCR into one record per CDR3 protein. The data contain about 650,000 distinct CDR3 sequences, 12% to 15% of them singletons. The sample was PBMCs from blood, taken roughly 2 weeks before vaccination. The receptors were sampled from a man between 50 and 59 years old who received an inactivated influenza vaccine.

The chain employs TRBV4-1 and TRBJ2-5; D uncertain. Germline V CDR1 and CDR2: MGHRA, YSYEKL. V gave up 2 bases and J gave up 1 base, with 14 bases separating them. CDR3 size: 16 residues. The CDR3 is CASSQSGWLAQETQYF. CDR3 nucleotide sequence: TGCGCCAGCAGCCAATCTGGGTGGTTGGCCCAAGAGACCCAGTACTTC.

This clonotype has ten or more counts. This chain joins TRBV6-1 and TRBJ2-5; 7 bases align to TRBD1. CDR1 and CDR2 (germline): MNHNS, SASEGT. Germline trimming cut 6 bases from V and 2 bases from J; bases unmatched to any gene: 3. The CDR3 extends over 13 amino acids. CDR3 nucleotide sequence: TGTGCCAGCAGAACAGGGGTTCAAGAGACCCAGTACTTC. It translates to CASRTGVQETQYF.

The V call is TRBV29-1, the J call TRBJ2-7; 11 bases fit TRBD2. The CDR3 contains 14 residues. V shed 4 bases, J shed 3 bases, and the junction held 5 bases outside the gene matches. The germline V gene has CDR1 SQVTM and CDR2 ANQGSEA. CDR3 amino acids: CSVGGLAGNYEQYF. CDR3 in DNA: TGCAGCGTTGGAGGACTAGCGGGTAACTACGAGCAGTACTTC.

This clonotype appeared many times. V usage is TRBV12-3 or TRBV12-4 and J usage is TRBJ2-5; D not certain. Trimming removed 0 bases at V and 1 base at J, with 9 bases between. The length of the CDR3 is 15 residues. The DNA of the CDR3 is TGTGCCAGCAGTTTAGCGCATGGCGGCCAAGAGACCCAGTACTTC. Its translation is CASSLAHGGQETQYF.

This clonotype appeared a few times. CDR3 residues: CATSRSPGDYEQYF. In nucleotides, the CDR3 is TGTGCCACCAGCAGATCGCCGGGGGACTACGAGCAGTACTTC. V gene TRBV15 combines with J gene TRBJ2-7; D is possibly TRBD2 (6 bases). V was clipped by 2 bases and J by 3 bases, with 11 bases between them. There are 14 residues in the CDR3. Germline V lookup: CDR1 LNHNV, CDR2 YYDKDF (reference sequence).

In this sample, this clonotype turned up once. One junction end does not reproduce the germline sequence, and a read error may be involved. CDR3 protein: CASSQGTGSYELYF. The CDR3 nucleotides read TGTGCCAGCAGCCAAGGGACTGGGTCCTACGAGCTGTACTTC. The V call is TRBV11-2, the J call TRBJ2-7, with D possibly matching TRBD2 (6 bases). This CDR3 spans 14 amino acids. The germline gives CDR1 SGHAT, CDR2 FQNNGV.

This clonotype was counted between two and nine times. V gene TRBV20-1 combines with J gene TRBJ2-2; TRBD2 aligns across 9 bases. CDR1 and CDR2 from the germline V gene are DFQATT and SNEGSKA (reference sequence). Trimming took 3 bases from V and 8 from J; bases not matched to a gene: 16. CDR3 length: 17 residues. The CDR3 protein is CSARPPAGGSYGGELFF. In DNA form, the CDR3 reads TGCAGTGCTAGGCCACCAGCGGGGGGCTCGTATGGTGGGGAGCTGTTTTTT.

This chain connects TRBV6-5 to TRBJ1-2, with D tentatively TRBD1 (5 bases). The CDR3 contains 13 residues. V lost 2 bases and J lost 7, with 11 bases in between. Germline V lookup: CDR1 MNHEY, CDR2 SVGAGI. This CDR3 reads CASSYGSGGGYTF. CDR3 coding DNA: TGTGCCAGCAGTTACGGGAGCGGGGGTGGCTACACCTTC.

V and J are TRBV7-8 and TRBJ2-7, with D possibly matching TRBD2 (6 bases). The germline CDR1 and CDR2 sequences are SGHVS and FQNEAQ. This CDR3 region has 16 residues. V was trimmed by 1 base and J by 6 bases, leaving 19 bases between them. DNA of the CDR3: TGTGCCAGCAGCTTAGGTCTCAGCGGGCAGAAAAGCGAGCAGTACTTC. Amino acid sequence: CASSLGLSGQKSEQYF.

This chain connects TRBV7-8 to TRBJ2-7, with D perhaps matching TRBD2 (5 bases). Germline CDR1 SGHVS, CDR2 FQNEAQ. Trimming shortened V by 2 bases and J by 3 bases, and 20 bases separated the two germline ends. The CDR3 covers 17 residues. The CDR3 bases are TGTGCCAGCAGCTTATCGCTAGCTCCCATGCAAAACTACGAGCAGTACTTC. Protein: CASSLSLAPMQNYEQYF.